The 24 T cell receptor beta chains reported below all come from one sample, sequenced in a study of PD-1 blockade in classical Hodgkin lymphoma. Every single patient, without exception, relapsed after autologous stem cell transplantation, and brentuximab vedotin exposure varied. Method: immunoSEQ multiplex PCR; TCRdb's copy keeps in-frame clones and lacks some. The sample has under 20,000 clones, 65% seen once. Sample: peripheral blood mononuclear cells (PBMCs), taken before the second cycle of nivolumab. These receptors all come from a human donor with classical Hodgkin lymphoma.

This clone was recorded a few times. The V and J genes are TRBV7-8 and TRBJ2-7; D is unclear. Per the germline V gene, CDR1 is SGHVS and CDR2 is FQNEAQ. The V end lost 2 bases, the J end lost 0 bases, and 14 bases lay between the germline ends. The CDR3 runs 16 residues. The CDR3 here is CASSLPIGMSSYEQYF. The CDR3 bases are TGTGCCAGCAGCTTACCGATTGGGATGAGCTCCTACGAGCAGTACTTC. Filled out from reference TRBV7-8 and TRBJ2-7, the complete variable domain reads GAGVSQSPRYKVAKRGQDVALRCDPISGHVSLFWYQQALGQGPEFLTYFQNEAQLDKSGLPSDRFFAERPEGSVSTLKIQRTQQEDSAVYLCASSLPIGMSSYEQYFGPGTRLTVT.

The J gene is TRBJ1-2, the V gene TRBV28; 7 bases fit TRBD1. V lost 1 base and J lost 4; bases outside the gene matches: 6. Germline assignment: CDR1 MDHEN and CDR2 SYDVKM. This CDR3 is 15 amino acids long. Here the CDR3 DNA reads TGTGCCAGCAGTTTATTGGGACAGTTACTCTATGGCTACACCTTC. This translates into CASSLLGQLLYGYTF.

The V call is TRBV29-1, the J call TRBJ1-2; tentative D call: TRBD1 (5 bases). Germline CDR1 is SQVTM and CDR2 is ANQGSEA. Trimming shortened V by 7 bases and J by 8 bases, and 14 bases separated the two germline ends. The CDR3 length is 11 residues. DNA for the CDR3: TGCAGCGCCCGGGACGGGCGGGGCTACACCTTC. Its protein is CSARDGRGYTF.

The chain uses TRBV5-6 and TRBJ1-5; 7 nucleotides agree with TRBD1. Per the germline V gene, CDR1 is SGHDT and CDR2 is YYEEEE. The CDR3 length is 15 residues. After removal of 4 bases from V and 7 bases from J, the junction contained 11 bases not matched to a gene. CDR3 DNA: TGTGCCAGCAGCCTCAGTAACAGGGGACGGCAGCCCCAGCATTTT. This translates into CASSLSNRGRQPQHF.

The V call is TRBV5-1, the J call TRBJ2-5; D uncertain. This CDR3 is built from 13 residues. Germline CDR1 reads SGHRS; CDR2 reads YFSETQ. V dropped 1 base and J dropped 3 bases, with 7 bases sitting between them. The CDR3 DNA reads as TGCGCCAGCAGCTTGACTGCGGAAGAGACCCAGTACTTC. As protein: CASSLTAEETQYF.

This clone was counted between two and nine times. The sample holds other DNA sequences that translate to the same CDR3. The rearrangement links TRBV9 to TRBJ2-3; possibly TRBD2 for D (5 bases). Germline assignment: CDR1 SGDLS and CDR2 YYNGEE. The CDR3 loop spans 15 amino acids. V lost 2 bases and J 0 bases, leaving 10 bases between the germline ends. The CDR3 reads CASSVSGTSTDTQYF. The CDR3 nucleotides are TGTGCCAGCAGCGTCTCGGGAACTAGCACAGATACGCAGTATTTT.

The chain uses TRBV13 and TRBJ2-3; D is tentatively TRBD1 or TRBD2 (5 bases each). Trimming took off 9 bases at V and 1 base at J, with 11 bases between the two ends. Germline V gene lookup returns CDR1 PRHDT and CDR2 FYEKMQ (reference sequence). This CDR3 is built from 13 residues. CDR3: CASGQGGTDTQYF. CDR3 nucleotides: TGTGCCAGTGGGCAGGGAGGCACAGATACGCAGTATTTT.

This chain uses TRBV27 with TRBJ1-5; D remains ambiguous. The CDR3 is made up of 15 amino acids. Per the germline V gene, CDR1 is MNHEY and CDR2 is SMNVEV (reference sequence). Trimming took 2 bases from V and 2 from J, leaving 10 bases between them. The CDR3 spells CASSLAGMGNQPQHF. CDR3 bases: TGTGCCAGCAGTTTAGCGGGTATGGGCAATCAGCCCCAGCATTTT.

The genes are TRBV29-1 and TRBJ2-1, with a weak D call TRBD2 (6 bases). Germline-derived CDR1 and CDR2 are SQVTM and ANQGSEA. This CDR3 is 15 amino acids long. Trimming shortened V by 3 bases and J by 8 bases, and 20 bases separated the two germline ends. CDR3 sequence (DNA): TGCAGCGTTGAGGGCGGGACTCTCGCTTTGGATGAGCAGTTCTTC. Protein product: CSVEGGTLALDEQFF.

The J gene is TRBJ2-2, the V gene TRBV2; D gene unclear. Between the trimmed V and J ends, which lost 6 bases and 1 base, there was a span of 3 bases. The CDR3 spans 12 residues. Per the germline V gene, CDR1 is SNHLY and CDR2 is FYNNEI. The CDR3 reads CASRLNTGELFF. The CDR3 bases are TGTGCCAGCAGGTTGAACACCGGGGAGCTGTTTTTT.

V usage is TRBV7-9 and J usage is TRBJ2-3, with 8 bases identical to TRBD2. From germline, CDR1 is SEHNR and CDR2 FQNEAQ (reference sequence). With V trimmed by 1 base and J by 4 bases, 7 bases remained unmatched. The CDR3 covers 16 residues. CDR3 amino acids: CASSLGDSGEADTQYF. CDR3 sequence (DNA): TGTGCCAGCAGCTTAGGGGATAGCGGGGAAGCAGATACGCAGTATTTT.

By proportion, this clone is medium-sized. The CDR3 nucleotides read TGCGCCAGCAGCTCGAGCTCGACTAGTGTCTACAATGAGCAGTTCTTC. Translating it yields CASSSSSTSVYNEQFF. The V and J genes are TRBV5-1 and TRBJ2-1; weak D call: TRBD2 (6 bases). V shed 3 bases and J shed 3 bases, with 16 bases lying between them. CDR3 length: 16 residues. Germline V lookup: CDR1 SGHRS, CDR2 YFSETQ.

The chain has TRBV2 and TRBJ1-6; D gene ambiguous. This CDR3 contains 14 residues. Trimming left V 5 bases short and J 6 bases short, with 11 bases between. The germline V gene encodes CDR1 SNHLY and CDR2 FYNNEI. CDR3 in amino acids: CASSLQNSNSPLHF. CDR3 DNA sequence: TGTGCCAGCAGTCTACAGAATAGTAATTCACCCCTCCACTTT.

The sample holds a few counts of this clone. J is TRBJ1-1 and V is TRBV4-1, with D tentatively TRBD1 (5 bases). CDR3 length: 14 residues. CDR1 is MGHRA, CDR2 YSYEKL, per germline. V lost 3 bases and J lost 1, with 9 bases in between. The CDR3 nucleotides are TGCGCCAGCAGCCACTTAGGACAGAACACTGAAGCTTTCTTT. Its protein product is CASSHLGQNTEAFF.

The gene calls are TRBV13 and TRBJ1-2; the D is unclear. CDR3 length: 13 amino acids. V lost 0 bases and J 8 bases, leaving 10 bases between the germline ends. The germline gives CDR1 PRHDT, CDR2 FYEKMQ (reference sequence). CDR3 bases: TGTGCCAGCAGCTTAGGCCGGGTGGCGGGCTACACCTTC. Protein: CASSLGRVAGYTF.

CDR3 in amino acids: CASTRDRSSYEQYF. As DNA, the CDR3 is TGTGCCAGCACCAGGGACCGGAGCTCCTACGAGCAGTACTTC. The chain employs TRBV6-5 and TRBJ2-7; either TRBD1 or TRBD2 may supply D (5 bases each). Deletions cut 7 bases from V and 0 bases from J, with 13 bases between. The CDR3 consists of 14 residues. Germline values: CDR1 MNHEY, CDR2 SVGAGI.

The chain couples TRBV28 to TRBJ2-7; 11 bases fit TRBD2. There are 15 residues in the CDR3. In germline, CDR1 is MDHEN, CDR2 SYDVKM. The trim removed 1 base at V and 2 bases at J, leaving 1 base unmatched. For the CDR3, the DNA is TGTGCCAGCAGTTTATTTAGCGGGAGGGCCTACGAGCAGTACTTC. Amino acid sequence: CASSLFSGRAYEQYF.

The chain joins TRBV7-9 to TRBJ2-3; D is uncertain. Germline CDR1 and CDR2: SEHNR and FQNEAQ (reference sequence). Trimming cost V 1 base and J 2 bases, with 7 bases left between them. The CDR3 runs to 14 residues. CDR3 amino acids: CASSLVIYTDTQYF. For the CDR3, the DNA is TGTGCCAGCAGCTTAGTCATATACACAGATACGCAGTATTTT. Complete variable domain (other parts from reference TRBV7-9 and TRBJ2-3): DTGVSQNPRHKITKRGQNVTFRCDPISEHNRLYWYRQTLGQGPEFLTYFQNEAQLEKSRLLSDRFSAERPKGSFSTLEIQRTEQGDSAMYLCASSLVIYTDTQYFGPGTRLTVL.

V gene TRBV5-6 combines with J gene TRBJ1-1; a weak D match, TRBD1 (5 bases). The CDR3 consists of 16 residues. Trimming stripped 1 base from V and 6 bases from J, with 19 bases between. Germline CDR1 and CDR2: SGHDT and YYEEEE. CDR3 protein: CASSLQPGTAAAEAFF. CDR3 DNA sequence: TGTGCCAGCAGCTTGCAGCCCGGGACGGCGGCTGCTGAAGCTTTCTTT.

This clone has just one count. This chain links TRBV5-1 with TRBJ2-1; 9 bases map to TRBD2. Germline loops: CDR1 SGHRS, CDR2 YFSETQ. CDR3 length: 15 amino acids. The V gene end was trimmed by 1 base and the J gene end by 6 bases; junction bases not matched to a gene: 5. This CDR3 reads CASSLNSGSTNEQFF. CDR3 nucleotides: TGCGCCAGCAGCTTGAATAGCGGGAGTACCAATGAGCAGTTCTTC.

This chain links TRBV7-9 with TRBJ1-2; D ambiguous. CDR1 is SEHNR and CDR2 is FQNEAQ in the germline V gene (reference sequence). Trimming took off 2 bases at V and 8 bases at J, with 15 bases between the two ends. The CDR3 sequence is 14 residues long. The CDR3 DNA reads TGTGCCAGCAGCTTAAATCCCGAGACCCTAGGCTACACCTTC. Translated, it gives CASSLNPETLGYTF.

As to this clone: The junction shows a germline mismatch at one end, possibly a read error. In nucleotides, the CDR3 is TGTGCCAGCAGCGTAGACAGCGGGAGCTCCTACGAGCAGTACTTC. It codes for CASSVDSGSSYEQYF. The chain joins TRBV11-3 to TRBJ2-7; 8 bases agree with TRBD2. The CDR3 sequence is 15 residues long. Germline V gene lookup returns CDR1 SGHNT and CDR2 YENEEA.

This chain joins TRBV11-3 and TRBJ1-5; no definite D call. The V end was cut by 0 bases, the J end by 7 bases, with 25 bases between. The CDR3 is 19 amino acids. Germline lookup yields CDR1 SGHNT and CDR2 YENEEA. The CDR3 coding sequence is TGTGCCAGCAGCTTAGATGATCCCTCCGGGTTTCGGAAGAGACAGCCCCAGCATTTT. Residues: CASSLDDPSGFRKRQPQHF.

The chain uses TRBV7-9 and TRBJ1-2, with D perhaps TRBD1 (6 bases). V dropped 5 bases and J dropped 5 bases, with 12 bases sitting between them. The CDR3 is 13 residues long. CDR1 and CDR2 from the germline V gene are SEHNR and FQNEAQ (reference sequence). The CDR3 nucleotides read TGTGCCAGCAGCGCCGGGACACTATATGGCTACACCTTC. It yields the protein CASSAGTLYGYTF.